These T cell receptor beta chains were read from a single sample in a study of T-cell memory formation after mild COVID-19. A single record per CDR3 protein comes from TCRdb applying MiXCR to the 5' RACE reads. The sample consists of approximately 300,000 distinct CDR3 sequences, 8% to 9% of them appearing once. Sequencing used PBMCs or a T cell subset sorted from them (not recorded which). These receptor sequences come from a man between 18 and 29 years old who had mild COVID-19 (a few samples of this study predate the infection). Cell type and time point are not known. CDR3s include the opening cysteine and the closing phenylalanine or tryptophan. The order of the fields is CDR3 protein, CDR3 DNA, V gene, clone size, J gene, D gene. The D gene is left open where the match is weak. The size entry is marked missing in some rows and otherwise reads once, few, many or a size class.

CATSRGQASTDTQYF TGTGCCACCAGCAGAGGACAGGCTAGCACAGATACGCAGTATTTT TRBV15 . TRBJ2-3 .
CSAGPSGGAVDTQYF TGCAGTGCGGGCCCTAGCGGGGGGGCTGTGGATACGCAGTATTTT TRBV20-1 . TRBJ2-3 TRBD2
CASSQVGQGILEQYF TGCGCCAGCAGCCAAGTCGGACAGGGAATCCTCGAGCAGTACTTC TRBV4-3 few TRBJ2-7 TRBD1
CASSNGRSYEQYF TGTGCCAGCAGCAACGGGCGTTCCTACGAGCAGTACTTC TRBV21-1 many TRBJ2-7 .
CASSPSGGTDTQYF TGTGCCAGCAGTCCCTCAGGGGGCACAGATACGCAGTATTTT TRBV6-2/TRBV6-3 many TRBJ2-3 .
CASSPTGTGGEFYYGYTF TGCGCCAGCAGCCCCACCGGGACAGGGGGCGAATTCTACTATGGCTACACCTTC TRBV4-3 few TRBJ1-2 TRBD1
CASSLSPEAGYTF TGCGCCAGCAGCTTATCCCCCGAAGCCGGCTACACCTTC TRBV5-1 . TRBJ1-2 .
CASSVTSSGGGYEQYF TGCGCCAGCAGCGTCACTTCTAGCGGGGGGGGCTACGAGCAGTACTTC TRBV5-1 few TRBJ2-7 TRBD2
CASSLDRQSTDTQYF TGTGCCAGCAGCTTGGACAGGCAAAGCACAGATACGCAGTATTTT TRBV7-2 many TRBJ2-3 TRBD1
CASSWEGTLNEQFF TGTGCCAGCAGCTGGGAAGGGACGCTCAATGAGCAGTTCTTC TRBV5-8 few TRBJ2-1 .
CASSPKAEGAAHEQFF TGTGCCAGCTCGCCGAAAGCGGAGGGGGCCGCCCATGAGCAGTTCTTC TRBV18 . TRBJ2-1 .
CASSAKGGGSSEAFF TGTGCCAGCAGCGCGAAGGGAGGGGGCTCGTCTGAAGCTTTCTTT TRBV9 . TRBJ1-1 TRBD1
CATSRDHHVGNTIYF TGTGCCACCAGCAGAGATCATCATGTAGGAAACACCATATATTTT TRBV15 few TRBJ1-3 .